This TCR beta chain was profiled in a study of blood T cell repertoires in COVID-19. TCRdb's table, derived via immunoSEQ multiplex PCR, lists solely in-frame clones and lacks some. The data hold about 190,000 clones, with approximately 84% observed a single time. The clonotype originates from a woman in her thirties who had recovered from COVID-19. Sequencing input: PBMCs or T cells enriched from blood (not recorded which).

The chain's CDR3 is CAISPDRGFGTGELFF. The CDR3 bases are TGTGCCATCAGTCCTGACAGGGGGTTTGGAACCGGGGAGCTGTTTTTT. The V call is TRBV10-3, the J call TRBJ2-2; TRBD1 matches at 9 bases. Trimming at V came to 5 bases and at J to 5 bases, leaving 9 bases not matched to a gene. The CDR3 is 16 amino acids. CDR1 ENHRY and CDR2 SYGVKD come from the germline V gene.